Listed here is a single T cell receptor beta chain. Its specificity is unknown. Reverse transcription of about 0.45 to 1 ug RNA was carried out with random hexamers. MiXCR was run by TCRdb on the immunoSEQ multiplex PCR reads, yielding one entry per CDR3 protein. The sample has about 110,000 distinct CDR3 sequences, less than 95% seen once. The sample comes from a study of CD8 T cells in Susac syndrome. Study overall: Blood was drawn from Susac syndrome patients while they were therapy-naive, on corticosteroids, or on intravenous immunoglobulin alone. Overall study results and limits: Peak Susac CD8+ clonal expansion was seen in TEMRA cells and active patients.

Germline V gene data show CDR1 as DFQATT and CDR2 as SNEGSKA (reference sequence). Trimming stripped 5 bases from V and 2 bases from J, with 13 bases between. CDR3 length equals 14 residues. Isolation of CD8+ and CD4+ T cells was performed negatively, whereas enrichment of TEMRA cells was done by FACS. This TCR was recovered from a human donor with Susac syndrome. The chain has TRBV20-1 and TRBJ1-3; perhaps TRBD1 as D (5 bases). The sequenced sample was CD8+ T cells from PBMCs. Here the CDR3 reads CSAPLRDAGNTIYF. CDR3 nucleotides: TGCAGTGCTCCTCTCCGGGACGCTGGAAACACCATATATTTT.